A single sample is the source of the 21 T cell receptor beta chains below, sequenced in a study of OX40 agonist ivuxolimab in advanced cancers. The protocol was immunoSEQ multiplex PCR, while the TCRdb copy is restricted to in-frame clones and leaves out a portion. This table has 18,000 or so clones, around 83% appearing once. The sequences come from CD4+ or CD8+ T cells sorted from blood, collected in a trial of the OX40 agonist ivuxolimab. All receptors derive from an adult with an advanced solid tumor such as melanoma, head and neck, liver or kidney cancer.

J is TRBJ2-7 and V is TRBV5-6, with D possibly matching TRBD2 (6 bases). V was clipped by 6 bases and J by 6 bases, with 16 bases between them. The CDR3 has 13 amino acids. Germline assignment: CDR1 SGHDT and CDR2 YYEEEE. The DNA of the CDR3 is TGTGCCAGCACCGCGACTAGTCGCCGCGAGCAGTACTTC. Encoded protein: CASTATSRREQYF.

The rearrangement joins TRBV7-2 to TRBJ2-7; TRBD1 is a possible D gene (5 bases). Trimming cost V 2 bases and J 0 bases, with 11 bases left between them. The germline V gene encodes CDR1 SGHTA and CDR2 FQGNSA. The CDR3 is 15 residues long. For the CDR3, the DNA is TGTGCCAGCAGCTTATCCCGACAGTTCTCCTACGAGCAGTACTTC. This sequence encodes CASSLSRQFSYEQYF.

This rearrangement joins TRBV7-2 to TRBJ1-6; 9 bases align to TRBD1. This CDR3 is built from 16 residues. J lost 8 bases, V lost 5 bases, and 10 bases had no gene match. Germline assignment: CDR1 SGHTA and CDR2 FQGNSA. The CDR3 region is CASSHNYRGLDSPLHF. For the CDR3, the DNA is TGTGCCAGCAGCCATAATTACAGGGGGCTGGATTCACCCCTCCACTTT.

This chain uses TRBV28 with TRBJ1-2; a possible D gene is TRBD1 (5 bases). Trimming stripped 5 bases from V and 2 bases from J, with 18 bases between. Germline V lookup: CDR1 MDHEN, CDR2 SYDVKM. There are 16 residues in the CDR3. CDR3 loop: CASSLLYGAGNYGYTF. CDR3 sequence (DNA): TGTGCCAGCAGTCTCCTCTACGGGGCAGGGAACTATGGCTACACCTTC.

The J gene is TRBJ1-6, the V gene TRBV27; D is ambiguous. The V end lost 0 bases, the J end lost 0 bases, and 6 bases lay between the germline ends. The germline V gene has CDR1 MNHEY and CDR2 SMNVEV (reference sequence). This CDR3 has 16 amino acids. The CDR3 protein is CASSLSGNSYNSPLHF. The CDR3 DNA reads TGTGCCAGCAGTTTATCGGGCAACTCCTATAATTCACCCCTCCACTTT.

This chain connects TRBV5-4 to TRBJ2-1, with 8 bases matching TRBD2. The germline CDR1 and CDR2 sequences are SGHNT and YYREEE (reference sequence). The CDR3 has 16 amino acids. V was pared by 2 bases and J by 1 base, with 5 bases of the junction left unmatched. The CDR3 region has the DNA TGTGCCAGCAGCTTCAGCGGGGGCAATTCCTACAATGAGCAGTTCTTC. Residues: CASSFSGGNSYNEQFF.

The table lists this clone with a count of one. DNA for the CDR3: TGTGCCAGCTCACCCTCAGGGCAGGGGAGAAAGACTGAAGCTTTCTTT. It translates to CASSPSGQGRKTEAFF. J is TRBJ1-1 and V is TRBV18; D is perhaps TRBD1 (6 bases). CDR1 and CDR2 from the germline V gene are KGHSH and LQKENI. The germline V and J ends were trimmed by 3 bases and 5 bases, with 19 bases remaining between them. This CDR3 contains 16 residues.

J is TRBJ2-2 and V is TRBV19, with 8 bases matching TRBD1. This CDR3 comprises 17 residues. The trim removed 3 bases at V and 6 bases at J, leaving 12 bases unmatched. Per germline, CDR1 LNHDA and CDR2 SQIVND (reference sequence). Here the CDR3 reads CASSIGDRFLIAGELFF. DNA of the CDR3: TGTGCCAGTAGTATCGGGGACAGGTTCTTAATCGCCGGGGAGCTGTTTTTT.

This clone was detected a few times. This chain connects TRBV5-4 to TRBJ2-2; 11 positions agree with TRBD2. Germline trimming cut 4 bases from V and 5 bases from J; bases unmatched to any gene: 4. The CDR3 has 15 amino acids. In germline, CDR1 is SGHNT, CDR2 YYREEE (reference sequence). CDR3 sequence: CASSPGLAATGELFF. DNA for the CDR3: TGTGCCAGCAGCCCGGGACTAGCGGCGACCGGGGAGCTGTTTTTT.

CDR3 protein: CAWRELRVPAKLFF. Written as DNA, the CDR3 is TGTGCCTGGCGAGAGTTGAGGGTCCCAGCAAAACTGTTTTTT. The genes are TRBV30 and TRBJ1-4; D uncertain. The CDR3 runs 14 residues. Germline V gene data show CDR1 as GTSNPN and CDR2 as SVGIG (reference sequence). V was shortened by 5 bases and J by 10 bases, with 20 bases between the two germline ends. Combining the CDR3 with reference TRBV30 and TRBJ1-4 gives the whole variable domain SQTIHQWPATLVQPVGSPLSLECTVEGTSNPNLYWYRQAAGRGLQLLFYSVGIGQISSEVPQNLSASRPQDRQFILSSKKLLLSDSGFYLCAWRELRVPAKLFFGSGTQLSVL.

The CDR3 region is CASSGAAEQFF. In nucleotides, the CDR3 is TGCGCCAGCAGTGGAGCGGCCGAGCAGTTCTTC. This sequence joins TRBV10-1 and TRBJ2-1, with D possibly TRBD2 on 5 matching bases. With 4 bases removed from V and 10 bases from J, the gap between germline ends came to 8 bases. This CDR3 spans 11 amino acids. Germline V gene data show CDR1 as WNHNN and CDR2 as SYGVQD (reference sequence).

The chain is built from TRBV11-1 and TRBJ2-3; D remains ambiguous. Between the trimmed V and J ends, which lost 5 bases and 1 base, there was a span of 13 bases. This CDR3 spans 15 amino acids. The V gene's germline CDR1 is SGHAT and CDR2 FQDESV (reference sequence). CDR3 bases: TGTGCCAGCAGCCTAATCCGCGGACGCACAGATACGCAGTATTTT. Translated: CASSLIRGRTDTQYF.

This clone turned up a few times. V and J are TRBV6-6 and TRBJ2-7; D call uncertain. The V end was cut by 8 bases, the J end by 0 bases, with 11 bases between. The CDR3 runs 13 residues. In germline, CDR1 is MNHNY, CDR2 SVGAGI (reference sequence). The CDR3 DNA is TGTGCCAGCGTACCTCCCAGCTCCTACGAGCAGTACTTC. This sequence encodes CASVPPSSYEQYF.

The chain joins TRBV27 to TRBJ2-7, with D perhaps TRBD2 (7 bases). V shed 6 bases and J shed 4 bases, with 16 bases lying between them. CDR3 length: 14 residues. Germline lookup yields CDR1 MNHEY and CDR2 SMNVEV (reference sequence). Here the CDR3 DNA reads TGTGCCAGCAGCCCGGGGGGCAGAGCGTACGAGCAGTACTTC. Amino acid sequence: CASSPGGRAYEQYF.

The V gene is TRBV10-1, the J gene TRBJ1-1; no firm D call. CDR3 length: 12 amino acids. Germline V lookup: CDR1 WNHNN, CDR2 SYGVQD (reference sequence). V was shortened by 6 bases and J by 5 bases, with 10 bases between the two germline ends. The chain's CDR3 is CASSWGGTEAFF. CDR3 nucleotides: TGCGCCAGCAGCTGGGGAGGGACTGAAGCTTTCTTT.

The chain uses TRBV18 and TRBJ2-2, with D uncertain. The CDR3 loop spans 17 amino acids. The germline CDR1 and CDR2 sequences are KGHSH and LQKENI. Trimming stripped 1 base from V and 6 bases from J, with 18 bases between. This CDR3 reads CASSPHLITEYAGELFF. In nucleotides, the CDR3 is TGTGCCAGCTCACCACACCTTATAACAGAGTATGCCGGGGAGCTGTTTTTT. Drawing the rest from reference TRBV18 and TRBJ2-2, the complete variable domain is NAGVMQNPRHLVRRRGQEARLRCSPMKGHSHVYWYRQLPEEGLKFMVYLQKENIIDESGMPKERFSAEFPKEGPSILRIQQVVRGDSAAYFCASSPHLITEYAGELFFGEGSRLTVL.

In nucleotides, the CDR3 is TGCGCCAGCAGCCAAGATATTAGGCGGGGGAGTTACAATGAGCAGTTCTTC. Translating it yields CASSQDIRRGSYNEQFF. The gene calls are TRBV4-3 and TRBJ2-1; 7 bases are shared with TRBD2. The trim removed 0 bases at V and 4 bases at J, leaving 9 bases unmatched. The CDR3 sequence is 17 residues long. CDR1 is LGHNA and CDR2 is YSLEER in the germline V gene.

CDR3 in amino acids: CASSPTENTEAFF. DNA of the CDR3: TGTGCCAGCAGCCCGACAGAGAACACTGAAGCTTTCTTT. This rearrangement joins TRBV7-2 to TRBJ1-1; D might be TRBD1 (5 bases). The length of the CDR3 is 13 residues. Germline loops: CDR1 SGHTA, CDR2 FQGNSA. Trimming took off 5 bases at V and 1 base at J, with 8 bases between the two ends.

About this clone itself: A read error may be the cause here, since a much bigger clone is one base away. Other nucleotide sequences from this sample produce the same CDR3. The chain carries TRBV28 and TRBJ1-1; D gene uncertain. Germline-derived CDR1 and CDR2 are MDHEN and SYDVKM. The V gene lost 3 bases and the J gene lost 1 base, with 3 bases spanning the gap. This CDR3 has 12 residues. CDR3 coding DNA: TGTGCCAGCAGTTTGCCGAACACTGAAGCTTTCTTT. Protein: CASSLPNTEAFF.

This sequence joins TRBV2 and TRBJ1-2; 8 nucleotides agree with TRBD1. The CDR3 length is 13 residues. CDR1 SNHLY and CDR2 FYNNEI come from the germline V gene. With V trimmed by 9 bases and J by 8 bases, 11 bases remained unmatched. CDR3 in amino acids: CASNRGAVEGYTF. CDR3 in DNA: TGTGCCAGTAACAGGGGGGCTGTGGAGGGCTACACCTTC.

The gene calls are TRBV11-3 and TRBJ1-1; D is ambiguous. Trimming pared 5 bases from V and 3 bases from J, leaving 10 bases between. CDR3 length: 13 residues. Germline V gives CDR1 SGHNT, CDR2 YENEEA. CDR3 sequence (DNA): TGTGCCAGCAGCGTAATTGCGGACACTGAAGCTTTCTTT. It specifies CASSVIADTEAFF.